This T cell receptor beta chain was found in a study of human T cells and chemical hapten exposure. Study information: Mostly female, the patients presented with alopecia areata, totalis or universalis. The study's findings and limits: Patch test score was positively correlated with the counts of PT1 expanded TCRs.

In the case of this clonotype: Its antigen is still unknown.

The time point denotes: pre-sensitization, week 0. The treatment is: therapeutic diphenylcyclopropenone sensitization with weekly scalp DPC. Each cDNA molecule in the library carried unique molecular identifiers. TCRdb passed the RACE reads through MiXCR, listing each CDR3 protein once. This table holds 120,000 or so distinct CDR3 sequences, 13% found once. The source of this sequence is a woman between 18 and 30 years old with alopecia areata. Some clones in this sample may be carry-over from other donors' samples. This specimen was whole blood, taken in connection with sensitization to the hapten diphenylcyclopropenone (DPC).

The CDR3 DNA reads TGCGCCAGCAGCACACAGGGCTTAGGCACTGAAGCTTTCTTT. Protein: CASSTQGLGTEAFF. J is TRBJ1-1 and V is TRBV5-1, with D perhaps TRBD1 (6 bases). Germline V gene sequence: CDR1 SGHRS, CDR2 YFSETQ. V was pared by 4 bases and J by 4 bases, with 14 bases between. This CDR3 contains 14 residues. The full variable domain, its missing parts supplied by reference TRBV5-1 and TRBJ1-1, is KAGVTQTPRYLIKTRGQQVTLSCSPISGHRSVSWYQQTPGQGLQFLFEYFSETQRNKGNFPGRFSGRQFSNSRSEMNVSTLELGDSALYLCASSTQGLGTEAFFGQGTRLTVV.